This T cell receptor (beta chain) comes out of a study of spatial heterogeneity in lung cancer. The overall study: Detection consistently captured more beta-chain sequences than alpha-chain sequences.

This clonotype is termed medium-sized. Its antigen is currently unknown. With 6 bases removed from V and 7 bases from J, the gap between germline ends came to 25 bases. Germline lookup yields CDR1 SGHTA and CDR2 FQGNSA. The CDR3 consists of 16 residues. Findings of the study overall: Tumors with more nonsynonymous mutations had more expanded intratumoral alpha and beta TCRs. Expanded TCRs classified as ubiquitous or regional were counted, and these counts tracked ubiquitous and regional nonsynonymous mutations, respectively.

Specified time point: sample taken at primary tumor resection. A total of around 76 untreated early-stage non-small cell lung cancer patients served as donors. TCRdb reanalysed the 5' RACE reads using MiXCR and keeps one entry per CDR3 protein. Of about 4,000 distinct CDR3 sequences in the sample, 10% to 12% were seen once. The chain recombines TRBV7-2 with TRBJ2-7, with a tentative D call TRBD1 (6 bases). Sequencing was performed on lung tumor tissue, taken at surgery. The TCR comes from a male donor with early-stage non-small cell lung cancer. CDR3 nucleotide sequence: TGTGCCAGCAGTCCTGGTCCCCCGACGCAGGGGAATGAGCAGTACTTC. Amino acid sequence: CASSPGPPTQGNEQYF.